This TCR beta chain is drawn from a study of identical twins. A universal primer site was added by template switching, and unique molecular identifiers were carried by the cDNA. TCRdb itself ran the 5' RACE reads through MiXCR, one entry per CDR3 protein. The data contain some 760,000 distinct CDR3 sequences, over 15% of them seen just once; the ten biggest clones take up under 15%. About this clonotype itself: Antigen unknown. At one of its ends the junction is not consistent with the germline gene, which may arise from a read error.

CDR1 and CDR2 from the germline V gene are SGHRS and YFSETQ. This CDR3 has 14 amino acids. Study results and caveats: Partial confounding of zero-insertion analyses by invariant MAIT and iNKT cells was possible. The more abundant beta clonotypes in cord blood had fewer insertions, and memory repertoires did not show this.

This same sample was also taken into another study, of T cells expressing NK-cell markers. This second report adds: The share of CD8+ T cells held by dominant NKG2C+ clonotypes was about 1.0-7.5% in several donors.

J is TRBJ2-1 and V is TRBV5-1; D perhaps matches TRBD2 (6 bases). The sample was PBMCs. The TCR sequence derives from a woman younger than 35 in good health. CDR3 coding DNA: TGCGCCAGCAGGAAGGGAACTAGCTACGATGAGCAGTTCTTC. Amino acids: CASRKGTSYDEQFF.